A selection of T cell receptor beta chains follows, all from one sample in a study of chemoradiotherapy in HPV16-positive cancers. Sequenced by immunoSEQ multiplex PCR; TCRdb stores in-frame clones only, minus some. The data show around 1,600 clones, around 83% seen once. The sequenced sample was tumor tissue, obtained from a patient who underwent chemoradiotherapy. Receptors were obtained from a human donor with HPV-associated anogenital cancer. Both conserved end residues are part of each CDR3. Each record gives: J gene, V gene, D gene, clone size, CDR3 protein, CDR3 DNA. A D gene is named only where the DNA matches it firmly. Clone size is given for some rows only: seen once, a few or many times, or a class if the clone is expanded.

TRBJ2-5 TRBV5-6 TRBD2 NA CASSPLKRGGPWETQYF TGTGCCAGCAGCCCCCTAAAGCGGGGGGGCCCATGGGAGACCCAGTACTTC
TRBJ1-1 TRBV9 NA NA CASSVGGGSSNTEAFF TGTGCCAGCAGCGTAGGGGGAGGCAGCTCGAACACTGAAGCTTTCTTT
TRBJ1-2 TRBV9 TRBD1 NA CASSGGQFYGYTF TGTGCCAGCAGCGGGGGACAGTTCTATGGCTACACCTTC
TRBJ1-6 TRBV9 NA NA CASSPLGGGRHSPLHF TGTGCCAGCAGCCCCCTGGGGGGAGGGCGGCACTCACCCCTCCACTTT
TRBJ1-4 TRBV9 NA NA CASSAHLGVEEKLFF TGTGCCAGCAGCGCCCACCTAGGGGTGGAAGAAAAACTGTTTTTT
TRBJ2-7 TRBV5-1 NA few CASSLGGGKGGYEQYF TGCGCCAGCAGCTTGGGAGGAGGTAAGGGGGGCTACGAGCAGTACTTC
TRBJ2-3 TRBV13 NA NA CASSLGPTADTQYF TGTGCCAGCAGCTTAGGCCCAACCGCTGATACGCAGTATTTT
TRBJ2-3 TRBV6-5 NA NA CASSYDSLGTDTQYF TGTGCCAGCAGTTACGACTCCTTAGGCACAGATACGCAGTATTTT
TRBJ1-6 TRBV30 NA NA CAWSYRDNYNSPLHF TGTGCCTGGAGTTATCGGGACAACTATAATTCACCCCTCCACTTT
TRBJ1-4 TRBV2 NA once CASNLSGMFGEKLFF TGTGCCAGCAACCTATCAGGGATGTTCGGTGAAAAACTGTTTTTT
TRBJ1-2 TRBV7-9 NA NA CASSFPGPRELYGYTF TGTGCCAGCAGCTTCCCGGGACCCCGGGAACTCTATGGCTACACCTTC
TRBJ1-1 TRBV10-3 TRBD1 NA CAISARTGRANAEAFF TGTGCCATCAGTGCAAGGACAGGGCGGGCGAACGCTGAAGCTTTCTTT